This T cell receptor beta chain is drawn from a study of tumor and adjacent non-tumor tissue in lung cancer. Study as a whole: Some 4.1 million productive TCRbeta reads were obtained per sample on average. General study findings and limits: Compared with tumor, normal lung showed significantly lower TCR diversity. Tumor repertoires had a smaller top 100 clone share than normal lung.

A modified ARM-PCR protocol with three rounds of nested PCR amplified TCRbeta. TCRdb called the multiplex PCR reads again in MiXCR, with one record for every CDR3 protein. The sample lists about 75,000 distinct CDR3 sequences; around 77% were seen once. This clonotype was observed a handful of times. The target antigen is unknown. A read error is likely, as this CDR3 ends without the conserved phenylalanine or tryptophan. Because the CDR3's place on the DNA is in doubt, the DNA is left out and the CDR3 is given as listed by TCRdb. This sample's RNA came from whole unsorted tissue. Chemotherapy-naive patients with new lung cancer underwent thoracic surgery in China, August–late 2014. Sequenced sample: lung tumor tissue. This receptor was obtained from a woman between 45 and 65 years old with non-small cell lung cancer.

CDR3 loop: CASSPGQGREPLRS. The genes are TRBV5-1 and TRBJ1-6; TRBD1 was called by the table and not checked on the DNA. The CDR3 adds up to 14 amino acids, both ends counted. Germline V lookup: CDR1 SGHRS, CDR2 YFSETQ.